A selection of T cell receptor beta chains follows, all from one sample in a study of human T cells and chemical hapten exposure. MiXCR, applied by TCRdb to the RACE reads, yields one record per CDR3 protein. The sample lists about 380,000 distinct CDR3 sequences, over 6% seen once, with more than 5.5% in the top ten. The starting material was whole blood, obtained in connection with sensitization to the hapten diphenylcyclopropenone (DPC). These receptors were collected from a woman aged 18-35 years with alopecia areata. Some clones in this sample may be carry-over from other donors' samples. Each CDR3 is given with its conserved first and last residue. Each record gives: V gene, CDR3 protein.

V gene: TRBV3-1; CDR3 protein: CASSQGPGYGANVLTF
V gene: TRBV12-5; CDR3 protein: CASGSDSADTQYF
V gene: TRBV6-2/TRBV6-3; CDR3 protein: CASSRLAGTYNEQFF
V gene: TRBV10-3; CDR3 protein: CAISNAGSTNEKLFF
V gene: TRBV27; CDR3 protein: CASSVRVGLGDQPQHF
V gene: TRBV18; CDR3 protein: CASSPGGDEKLFF
V gene: TRBV5-5; CDR3 protein: CASSHRTSTDTQYF
V gene: TRBV4-3; CDR3 protein: CASQGIGGHGYTF
V gene: TRBV9; CDR3 protein: CASSPRTRSGNEQFF
V gene: TRBV21-1; CDR3 protein: CASSSRGGGKEDYGYTF
V gene: TRBV20-1; CDR3 protein: CSAALLGIGANTEAFF
V gene: TRBV7-6; CDR3 protein: CASSLNLRGAAETQYF
V gene: TRBV18; CDR3 protein: CASSLDTGEYEQYF
V gene: TRBV24-1; CDR3 protein: CATSDRTSGGASEQFF
V gene: TRBV18; CDR3 protein: CASSPGSLGITEAFF
V gene: TRBV7-9; CDR3 protein: CASSWTGSQETQYF
V gene: TRBV6-6; CDR3 protein: CASSWSTDTQYF
V gene: TRBV7-3; CDR3 protein: CASSQTPRSSYNEQFF
V gene: TRBV27; CDR3 protein: CASSSGPRQGQPQHF
V gene: TRBV2; CDR3 protein: CASTKGPNQPQHF
V gene: TRBV12-3/TRBV12-4; CDR3 protein: CASSIRARTDTQYF
V gene: TRBV7-9; CDR3 protein: CASNKLSGGLSSTDTQYF
V gene: TRBV20-1; CDR3 protein: CSALSRGLGNQPQHF
V gene: TRBV2; CDR3 protein: CASSRDGQDNEKLFF
V gene: TRBV14; CDR3 protein: CASSSQQGAKQYF
V gene: TRBV3-1; CDR3 protein: CASARDRGYEQYF
V gene: TRBV3-1; CDR3 protein: CASSQVFGQGGREQYF
V gene: TRBV10-2; CDR3 protein: CASISDSDNEQFF
V gene: TRBV6-1; CDR3 protein: CASRGTGLNSPLHF
V gene: TRBV3-1; CDR3 protein: CASSGRGSPGYTF